Included here is one TCR beta chain sequence, with context. Antigen unknown. Clones were sequenced by immunoSEQ multiplex PCR, and TCRdb holds only the in-frame ones, with some missing. In the table there are about 120,000 clones, approximately 90% of which are singletons. This entry belongs to a study of T cell responses to AZD1222 COVID-19 vaccine. The study, taken as a whole, reports: Baseline seropositivity characterized only six AZD1222 recipients. Spike regions recognized by vaccine-associated CD4 TCRs spanned the protein, led by 160-218 and 743-854. Targeting of unmutated variant regions was reportedly seen in nearly half of spike-specific TCRs.

CDR3 length: 17 residues. Material: peripheral blood, obtained 28 days after the second AZD1222 dose. V gene TRBV21-1 combines with J gene TRBJ1-2; the listed D gene, TRBD1, was not tested against the DNA. TRBV21-1 is an annotated pseudogene. The clonotype was recovered from an adult who received the AZD1222 COVID-19 vaccine. DNA of the CDR3: TGTGCCAGCAGCAACCCGACAGGAGTCACGTCTAACTATGGCTACACCTTC. Translating it yields CASSNPTGVTSNYGYTF.